The 21 T cell receptor beta chains given below trace back to one sample, sequenced in a study of T cell responses to AZD1222 COVID-19 vaccine. Only in-frame clones appear in the TCRdb table, and some are missing; sequencing was by immunoSEQ multiplex PCR. The table records 120,000 to 150,000 clones, over 90% of them present only once. Sequencing used peripheral blood, obtained on day 0 of MenACWY control vaccination. The receptor set was obtained from an adult in good health.

The V and J genes are TRBV19 and TRBJ2-2; D ambiguous. The germline gives CDR1 LNHDA, CDR2 SQIVND (reference sequence). The CDR3 contains 14 residues. With 5 bases removed from V and 4 bases from J, the gap between germline ends came to 11 bases. Here the CDR3 DNA reads TGTGCCAGTAGTTCACGGACGGCCACCGGGGAGCTGTTTTTT. The encoded protein is CASSSRTATGELFF.

As concerns this clone: In the same sample, other DNA sequences code for this CDR3. The chain links TRBV7-2 to TRBJ1-2, with 8 bases identical to TRBD1. V gave up 2 bases and J gave up 3 bases; unmatched junction bases: 11. Germline assignment: CDR1 SGHTA and CDR2 FQGNSA. The CDR3 is made up of 17 amino acids. CDR3 DNA sequence: TGTGCCAGCAGCTTAACAGGGGGTTCGAATCTCGACTATGGCTACACCTTC. The encoded protein is CASSLTGGSNLDYGYTF.

This chain connects TRBV28 to TRBJ2-3, with D possibly matching TRBD2 (6 bases). Trimming stripped 5 bases from V and 5 bases from J, with 29 bases between. The CDR3 has 19 residues. Germline-derived CDR1 and CDR2 are MDHEN and SYDVKM. CDR3 in amino acids: CASSPGLVAGSKARDTQYF. The CDR3 DNA follows: TGTGCCAGCAGTCCGGGTCTAGTGGCGGGATCGAAAGCTAGAGATACGCAGTATTTT.

This clone was seen only once. This sequence joins TRBV7-2 and TRBJ1-5; D is unclear. The length of the CDR3 is 14 residues. The V and J ends lost 0 bases and 1 base respectively, with 4 bases between them. Germline V CDR1 and CDR2: SGHTA, FQGNSA. CDR3 nucleotide sequence: TGTGCCAGCAGCTTAGCCAGAAGCAATCAGCCCCAGCATTTT. Its translation is CASSLARSNQPQHF.

The chain has TRBV5-1 and TRBJ1-1; D is perhaps TRBD1 (5 bases). The CDR3 loop spans 13 amino acids. From germline, CDR1 is SGHRS and CDR2 YFSETQ. V shed 6 bases and J shed 6 bases, with 15 bases lying between them. The CDR3 sequence is CASMGELGAEAFF. DNA of the CDR3: TGCGCCAGCATGGGGGAGCTGGGAGCTGAAGCTTTCTTT.

The chain joins TRBV7-2 to TRBJ2-7; 8 nucleotides agree with TRBD2. CDR3 size: 16 residues. V lost 2 bases and J lost 1; bases outside the gene matches: 7. In germline, CDR1 is SGHTA, CDR2 FQGNSA. The CDR3 spells CASSLQTGGGSYEQYF. CDR3 coding DNA: TGTGCCAGCAGCTTACAAACAGGCGGGGGGTCCTACGAGCAGTACTTC.

The gene calls are TRBV5-1 and TRBJ2-5, with a possible D match to TRBD2 (6 bases). Germline-derived CDR1 and CDR2 are SGHRS and YFSETQ. The CDR3 covers 14 residues. Trimming stripped 0 bases from V and 5 bases from J, with 11 bases between. The CDR3 coding sequence is TGCGCCAGCAGCTTGGCGGGAGAGGCGGAGACCCAGTACTTC. Its translation is CASSLAGEAETQYF.

The table lists this clone with a count of one. V and J are TRBV2 and TRBJ1-2, with 11 bases that match TRBD1. Germline values: CDR1 SNHLY, CDR2 FYNNEI. The CDR3 length is 15 residues. Unmatched junction bases numbered 12, after V lost 7 bases and J lost 8 bases. CDR3 sequence: CASKNRTGGLWGYTF. CDR3 nucleotide sequence: TGTGCCAGCAAGAACCGGACAGGGGGCCTATGGGGCTACACCTTC. Using reference TRBV2 and TRBJ1-2 for the parts outside the CDR3, the full variable domain is EPEVTQTPSHQVTQMGQEVILRCVPISNHLYFYWYRQILGQKVEFLVSFYNNEISEKSEIFDDQFSVERPDGSNFTLKIRSTKLEDSAMYFCASKNRTGGLWGYTFGSGTRLTVV.

The J gene is TRBJ1-2, the V gene TRBV4-1; a possible D gene is TRBD1 (5 bases). The V and J ends lost 1 base and 7 bases respectively, with 22 bases between them. This CDR3 has 17 amino acids. CDR1 MGHRA and CDR2 YSYEKL come from the germline V gene. This chain's CDR3 is CASSQGRGGRVGLGYTF. The CDR3 DNA reads TGCGCCAGCAGCCAAGGGAGAGGTGGCAGGGTGGGGCTTGGCTACACCTTC.

This sequence joins TRBV27 and TRBJ2-5; 16 bases are a match to TRBD2. The V gene's germline CDR1 is MNHEY and CDR2 SMNVEV (reference sequence). The trim removed 5 bases at V and 5 bases at J, leaving 11 bases unmatched. The CDR3 has 18 amino acids. This chain's CDR3 is CASSLFGTSGRAGETQYF. CDR3 nucleotide sequence: TGTGCCAGCAGTCTCTTCGGGACTAGCGGGAGGGCCGGTGAGACCCAGTACTTC.

The CDR3 here is CASSSTGVQPQHF. CDR3 nucleotides: TGTGCCAGCAGTTCGACAGGGGTTCAGCCCCAGCATTTT. The chain carries TRBV6-6 and TRBJ1-5, with 8 positions matching TRBD1. From germline, CDR1 is MNHNY and CDR2 SVGAGI (reference sequence). The V gene end was trimmed by 4 bases and the J gene end by 6 bases; junction bases not matched to a gene: 2. The length of the CDR3 is 13 residues.

The rearrangement joins TRBV9 to TRBJ2-3, with 10 positions matching TRBD2. There are 18 residues in the CDR3. The V gene end was trimmed by 3 bases and the J gene end by 2 bases; junction bases not matched to a gene: 12. Looked up from germline, CDR1 is SGDLS and CDR2 is YYNGEE. CDR3 loop: CASSEGQAGGPITDTQYF. The CDR3 DNA follows: TGTGCCAGCAGCGAGGGGCAAGCGGGGGGGCCTATCACAGATACGCAGTATTTT.

The rearrangement joins TRBV4-3 to TRBJ1-1; D is undetermined. In germline, CDR1 is LGHNA, CDR2 YSLEER. Trimming took 0 bases from V and 11 from J, leaving 13 bases between them. The CDR3 totals 13 residues. CDR3 in amino acids: CASSQDGLSGAFF. CDR3 nucleotide sequence: TGCGCCAGCAGCCAAGACGGGCTGAGTGGGGCTTTCTTT.

V and J are TRBV3-1 (or the pseudogene TRBV3-2) and TRBJ1-5, with D hard to call. This CDR3 region has 15 residues. Germline V lookup: CDR1 LGHDT, CDR2 YNNKEL (reference sequence). Trimming stripped 0 bases from V and 2 bases from J, with 8 bases between. The CDR3 reads CASSQDAGGNQPQHF. CDR3 nucleotide sequence: TGTGCCAGCAGCCAAGATGCCGGGGGCAATCAGCCCCAGCATTTT.

V usage is TRBV18 and J usage is TRBJ1-1; 8 bases are shared with TRBD1. The CDR3 is 14 residues long. Trimming removed 5 bases from V and 2 bases from J; junction bases left unmatched: 4. Germline V gives CDR1 KGHSH, CDR2 LQKENI. The CDR3 DNA is TGTGCCAGCTCAGGACAGGGACTAAACACTGAAGCTTTCTTT. Translation: CASSGQGLNTEAFF.

The V gene is TRBV5-4, the J gene TRBJ2-3; 10 bases agree with TRBD2. Trimming took 4 bases from V and 0 from J; bases not matched to a gene: 14. The CDR3 sequence is 19 residues long. The germline V gene encodes CDR1 SGHNT and CDR2 YYREEE (reference sequence). CDR3 bases: TGTGCCAGCAGCCCCTTGGTAGCGGGAGGCCCATCTAGCACAGATACGCAGTATTTT. Its translation is CASSPLVAGGPSSTDTQYF. Together with reference TRBV5-4 and TRBJ2-3, the CDR3 gives the full variable domain: ETGVTQSPTHLIKTRGQQVTLRCSSQSGHNTVSWYQQALGQGPQFIFQYYREEENGRGNFPPRFSGLQFPNYSSELNVNALELDDSALYLCASSPLVAGGPSSTDTQYFGPGTRLTVL.

The genes are TRBV7-9 and TRBJ2-7; 12 bases map to TRBD1. V lost 5 bases to trimming and J lost 4 bases; unmatched junction nucleotides: 6. The CDR3 consists of 15 residues. Looked up from germline, CDR1 is SEHNR and CDR2 is FQNEAQ (reference sequence). CDR3 protein: CASSARGQGAYEQYF. In DNA, the CDR3 is TGTGCCAGCAGCGCACGGGGACAGGGGGCTTACGAGCAGTACTTC. Based on the CDR3 plus reference TRBV7-9 and TRBJ2-7, the full variable domain is DTGVSQNPRHKITKRGQNVTFRCDPISEHNRLYWYRQTLGQGPEFLTYFQNEAQLEKSRLLSDRFSAERPKGSFSTLEIQRTEQGDSAMYLCASSARGQGAYEQYFGPGTRLTVT.

This chain joins TRBV6-5 and TRBJ2-3, with D perhaps matching TRBD1 (7 bases). Germline V lookup: CDR1 MNHEY, CDR2 SVGAGI. V shed 7 bases and J shed 5 bases, with 16 bases lying between them. This CDR3 contains 14 residues. CDR3 sequence: CASKRQGGRDTQYF. The CDR3 DNA follows: TGTGCCAGCAAGAGACAGGGAGGCCGAGATACGCAGTATTTT.

This rearrangement joins TRBV12-3 or TRBV12-4 to TRBJ2-7, with D unclear. The CDR3 runs 12 residues. V lost 3 bases and J 7 bases, leaving 10 bases between the germline ends. CDR3 protein: CASSFVFGEQYF. CDR3 nucleotides: TGTGCCAGCAGTTTTGTTTTTGGTGAGCAGTACTTC.

This chain uses TRBV28 with TRBJ1-1, with no clear D. Germline-derived CDR1 and CDR2 are MDHEN and SYDVKM. V lost 7 bases, J lost 3 bases, and 12 bases lay in between. The CDR3 sequence is 13 residues long. The CDR3 DNA sequence: TGTGCCAGCACCATGGGCACGTACACTGAAGCTTTCTTT. The encoded protein is CASTMGTYTEAFF.

The J gene is TRBJ2-1, the V gene TRBV29-1; no reliable D call. V was trimmed by 2 bases and J by 5 bases, leaving 7 bases between them. Germline lookup yields CDR1 SQVTM and CDR2 ANQGSEA. The CDR3 loop spans 12 amino acids. The CDR3, as DNA: TGCAGCGTTGAATCGTCAGACAATGAGCAGTTCTTC. This sequence encodes CSVESSDNEQFF.